This entry features one T cell receptor beta chain sequence. What it recognizes is unknown. This entry belongs to a study of somatic mutations in cytotoxic T cells in rheumatoid arthritis. Study-level points and caveats: Within the rheumatoid arthritis patients, CD8+ clonality went up as age increased (Spearman r of about 0.52). The same was not true of the healthy controls. Exceedance of 20% of CD8+ cells by the largest CD8+ clone occurred in about an eighth of the roughly 60 patients.

Germline CDR1 reads SGHRS; CDR2 reads YFSETQ. The ends lost 1 base at V and 7 bases at J; junction bases unmatched: 7. This CDR3 comprises 14 residues. The data were produced by immunoSEQ multiplex PCR, yet TCRdb's version contains in-frame clones alone and is incomplete. The table includes 18,000 or so clones, more than 60% detected once. The chain combines TRBV5-1 with TRBJ2-7, with 8 bases lining up with TRBD1. This TCR was recovered from a woman aged 55-70 years in good health. The sample taken for sequencing was CD8+ T cells sorted from blood. The CDR3 loop reads CASSLIQGAEEQYF. In DNA form, the CDR3 reads TGCGCCAGCAGCTTGATTCAGGGGGCGGAAGAGCAGTACTTC.